These 4 T cell receptor beta chains were sequenced from one sample in a study of T cell changes during pregnancy in multiple sclerosis. Produced via immunoSEQ multiplex PCR; TCRdb's table is partial and in-frame only. Among roughly 35,000 clones listed, approximately 92% were seen once. Sequencing was carried out using PBMCs (not recorded whether the cells were cultured). These TCRs come from a female donor with multiple sclerosis, enrolled in a pregnancy study.

This chain links TRBV4-2 with TRBJ1-1; no firm D call. CDR3 length: 13 amino acids. Trimming removed 8 bases from V and 4 bases from J, with 14 bases in between. CDR1 is LGHNA and CDR2 is YNFKEQ in the germline V gene. The DNA for the CDR3 is TGTGCCAGCCGAGGGCGGGAGAGCACTGAAGCTTTCTTT. Encoded protein: CASRGRESTEAFF.

V usage is TRBV4-1 and J usage is TRBJ2-7, with 11 bases that match TRBD2. This CDR3 comprises 16 residues. V lost 4 bases to trimming and J lost 5 bases; unmatched junction nucleotides: 10. Looked up from germline, CDR1 is MGHRA and CDR2 is YSYEKL. For the CDR3, the DNA is TGCGCCAGCAGCCCCCGTTCGGGGACTAGCGGCGACGAGCAGTACTTC. Amino acid sequence: CASSPRSGTSGDEQYF.

Here the CDR3 reads CASTWGGVGTEAFF. The CDR3 nucleotides are TGTGCCAGCACCTGGGGGGGAGTAGGGACTGAAGCTTTCTTT. V usage is TRBV2 and J usage is TRBJ1-1; weak D call: TRBD1 (5 bases). This CDR3 spans 14 amino acids. Trimming removed 7 bases from V and 5 bases from J, with 17 bases in between. Germline V gene data show CDR1 as SNHLY and CDR2 as FYNNEI.

V usage is TRBV5-8 and J usage is TRBJ2-3; 7 positions match TRBD1. The junction had 7 bases not matched to a gene; V was cut back by 3 bases and J by 0 bases. Germline-derived CDR1 and CDR2 are SGHTS and YDEGEE. This CDR3 region has 16 residues. DNA for the CDR3: TGTGCCAGCAGCTCGCTGGACAGGCCGAGCACAGATACGCAGTATTTT. Protein sequence: CASSSLDRPSTDTQYF.